This TCR beta chain was recovered during a study of CD8 T cells in ankylosing spondylitis. General study points: Prior work had noted some motif variants in reactive arthritis blood and synovial fluid. Significantly higher representation of disease-linked clones was reported for matched ankylosing spondylitis synovial fluid. Blood from ankylosing spondylitis patients appeared to carry a characteristic eight-variant TCR beta motif. Relatively scarce in peripheral blood, disease-linked clones were CD8+.

Between the trimmed V and J ends, which lost 4 bases and 6 bases, there was a span of 12 bases. Germline CDR1 and CDR2: SQVTM and ANQGSEA. The CDR3 sequence is 12 residues long. In making TCR beta libraries, quantitative 5'-RACE with molecular barcodes was used. From the 5' RACE reads, TCRdb called clonotypes with MiXCR, one entry per CDR3 protein. The data show about 540,000 distinct CDR3 sequences, with roughly an eighth seen just once and 6.5% to 7% held by the top ten. This clonotype was detected only a few times. Its antigen is unknown. Sequencing used blood, either unsorted or a sorted T cell fraction (not recorded which). The sequence was obtained from a male donor with ankylosing spondylitis. J is TRBJ1-2 and V is TRBV29-1; D is unresolved. CDR3 region: CSVVFDPDGYTF. CDR3 nucleotide sequence: TGCAGCGTTGTGTTTGATCCGGATGGCTACACCTTC.